The clone carrying this T cell receptor (beta chain) has a count of ten or more. Antigen specificity is unknown. Germline lookup yields CDR1 MNHEY and CDR2 SMNVEV (reference sequence). V lost 6 bases and J lost 0, with 9 bases in between. This CDR3 is built from 13 residues. This sample was included in a study of T-cell memory formation after mild COVID-19. Study-wide background: TCR clusters mostly belonged to single donors. The study, taken as a whole, reports: SARS-CoV-2 specificity of second-wave clones peaking day 37 was unconfirmed.

It was 5'RACE with constant-segment primers that produced the TCR alpha and TCR beta cDNA libraries, which carried sample barcodes and UMIs. TCRdb reprocessed the 5' RACE reads with MiXCR, giving one entry per CDR3 protein. Of just under 550,000 distinct CDR3 sequences listed, 20% are singletons. The rearrangement joins TRBV27 to TRBJ2-7, with D uncertain. The sequence derives from an adult woman who had mild COVID-19 (a few samples of this study predate the infection). Cell type and time point are not known. Sequenced material: PBMCs or a T cell subset sorted from them (not recorded which). CDR3 nucleotide sequence: TGTGCCAGCAGAATGTTGAACTCCTACGAGCAGTACTTC. This encodes CASRMLNSYEQYF.